This TCR beta chain comes out of a study of T cells in Graves' hyperthyroidism and ophthalmopathy (dated by TCRdb to between 2018 and 2020). Some background on the complete study: Peripheral blood was sampled at the time of initial diagnosis, prior to any treatment. To identify TCR V-J signatures that set the groups apart, the researchers used a discovery cohort of 100 patients, made up of 40 to 45 with Graves' ophthalmopathy and some 56 with stable Graves' hyperthyroidism. An independent validation cohort of around 19 hyperthyroidism patients and some 15 patients who later progressed to ophthalmopathy tested prospective prediction of ophthalmopathy. The 100 discovery patients were randomly split 7:3 into training and test sets. The study also compared thyroid tissue and blood T-cell repertoires from roughly 6 Graves' hyperthyroidism patients. After blood sampling, hyperthyroidism patients were treated with methimazole at a starting dose of 30 mg daily, and ophthalmopathy patients were treated with high-dose intravenous methylprednisolone. TCR Vbeta CDR3 sequencing of 135 peripheral blood samples (approximately 44 ophthalmopathy, 75 hyperthyroidism and some 17 progressor patients) is reported in the paper. Results the study describes overall, beyond this receptor: Ophthalmopathy was separated from stable hyperthyroidism by a 13 V-J signature model, with about 86% sensitivity and around 81% specificity obtained in cross-validation and 80%/75% obtained in testing. In validation, the model predicted progression to ophthalmopathy with around 71% sensitivity and roughly 75% specificity, a median of 6.5 months before onset. Sample size was not statistically predetermined, and investigators were not blinded to group allocation. Most expanded thyroid clonotypes (frequency above 0.001) were also detected in blood, a finding suggesting that blood repertoires may reflect thyroid immune responses.

Hyperthyroidism patients were newly diagnosed, had a disease duration of under 2 months, and were aged 18 to 65 years. The study excluded patients with uncontrolled infections, other autoimmune diseases, pregnancy or lactation. Clinical symptoms, serum thyroxine and TRAb, thyroid ultrasound, and orbital computed tomography formed the basis for the diagnoses. For progressor patients, blood was drawn at the first diagnosis of hyperthyroidism, before any ophthalmopathy symptoms had appeared. PBMCs were isolated from about 9.1 ml of fresh peripheral blood by Ficoll-Paque density gradient centrifugation. Patients classed as progressors first received a Graves' hyperthyroidism diagnosis and then went on to develop ophthalmopathy during follow-up. Trizol reagent was used to extract total RNA, and RNA quality was then checked on an Agilent 2100 Bioanalyzer. This clonotype has a handful of counts. Its antigen is not yet known. No qualities accompany the bases; no much larger clone lies one base away.

The germline V gene supplies CDR1 MNHEY and CDR2 SVGAGI. Trimming takes 0 bases from V and 0 bases from J, and the germline ends sit 9 bases apart. Reading from cysteine to phenylalanine, the CDR3 counts 16 amino acids. Of all the DNA, just the CDR3 is kept, 48 bases in frame from base 1. Amplification of TCR beta CDR3 regions was carried out from RNA transcripts. A first-round RT-PCR of the TCR CDR3 used the HTBI primer set with the Qiagen OneStep RT-PCR kit. Libraries were constructed in a second round of multiplex PCR, after which size selection and purification were performed. The libraries were sequenced on an Illumina HiSeq2000 using paired-end 100 bp reads. The published analysis was carried out like this. SOAPnuke was used to process the raw data, throwing out any read that contained adapters or uncalled bases, had a mean Phred below 15, or lacked an exact constant-primer or identifier match. High-quality paired reads were merged with COPE v1.2.5, and unique nucleotide sequences were defined as clonotypes. Clonotypes were aligned to IMGT TRBV, TRBD and TRBJ reference segments using MiTCR v1.1. Analysis was restricted to V-J combinations with a frequency above 0.0001, which covered 99.2% of repertoires. The TCS score was defined as the ratio of F50 (clonal expansion) to E x V (chaos), calculated using BLOSUM62-based TCRdist between CDR3 peptides within each V-J. Welch's t-statistics and random forest reduced roughly 500 V-J features to 10 to 15, which were used in a naive Bayes classifier (R e1071). Clones were called with MiXCR by TCRdb after fastp trimmed the public reads at Q25, and only in-frame beta chains were retained. One record per CDR3 amino acid sequence lists the most common genes and DNA. None of the V and J calls come from the authors' own analysis; TCRdb made them. The sample table holds 690,000 or so distinct CDR3 sequences, of which 18% were seen once. The top ten clonotypes cover over 15% of the sample.

What was sequenced was blood. The chain is assembled from TRBV6-5 and TRBJ1-3; no D gene can be assigned with confidence. The receptor's source is a woman aged 50 to 60 with Graves' hyperthyroidism that later progressed to Graves' ophthalmopathy. For the CDR3, the sequence is CASSYSPESSGNTIYF. The sequenced DNA is TGTGCCAGCAGTTACTCGCCGGAGAGCTCTGGAAACACCATATATTTT.